This T cell receptor beta chain was profiled in a study of blood T cell repertoires in COVID-19. The wider study: Acute and convalescent COVID-19 specimens originated in the United States, Italy and Spain.

In the study's own analysis: Counts of nucleated cells, estimated from reference gene primer amplification, were obtained. TCRdb's copy holds only in-frame clones and misses some; the assay was immunoSEQ multiplex PCR. That table gives V, J and clone size, and the DNA gave D and trimming. The sample yields approximately 40,000 clones, around 84% seen once. The CDR3 totals 16 residues. Per the germline V gene, CDR1 is SEHNR and CDR2 is FQNEAQ (reference sequence). V trimming: 2 bases; J trimming: 10 bases; junction bases outside the gene matches: 13. The rearrangement joins TRBV7-9 to TRBJ1-4; 7 nucleotides agree with TRBD1. This clonotype was obtained from a human donor in a cohort sampled during active COVID-19. The specimen sequenced was peripheral blood. The CDR3 sequence is CASSLLPRDSHGKLFF. The CDR3 DNA sequence: TGTGCCAGCAGCTTACTCCCCCGGGACAGTCATGGAAAACTGTTTTTT. Variable domain in full (rest from reference TRBV7-9 and TRBJ1-4): DTGVSQNPRHKITKRGQNVTFRCDPISEHNRLYWYRQTLGQGPEFLTYFQNEAQLEKSRLLSDRFSAERPKGSFSTLEIQRTEQGDSAMYLCASSLLPRDSHGKLFFGSGTQLSVL.